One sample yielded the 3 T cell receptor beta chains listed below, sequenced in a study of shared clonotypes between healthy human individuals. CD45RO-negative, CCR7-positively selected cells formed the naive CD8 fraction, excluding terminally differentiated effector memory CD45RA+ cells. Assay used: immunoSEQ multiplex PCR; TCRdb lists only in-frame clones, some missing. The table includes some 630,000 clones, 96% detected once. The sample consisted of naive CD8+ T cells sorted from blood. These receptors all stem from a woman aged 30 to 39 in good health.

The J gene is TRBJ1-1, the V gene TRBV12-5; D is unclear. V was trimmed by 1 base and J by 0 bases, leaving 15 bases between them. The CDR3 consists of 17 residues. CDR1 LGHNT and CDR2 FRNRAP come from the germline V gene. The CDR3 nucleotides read TGTGCTAGTGGTTTGGACCCTTTCGGAGGCATGAACACTGAAGCTTTCTTT. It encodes CASGLDPFGGMNTEAFF.

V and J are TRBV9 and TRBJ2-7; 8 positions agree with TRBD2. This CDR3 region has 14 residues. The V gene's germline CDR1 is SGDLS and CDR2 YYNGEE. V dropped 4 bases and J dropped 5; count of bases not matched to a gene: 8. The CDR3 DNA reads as TGTGCCAGCAGCCCCGGACTAGCCCAGAACGAGCAGTACTTC. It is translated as CASSPGLAQNEQYF.

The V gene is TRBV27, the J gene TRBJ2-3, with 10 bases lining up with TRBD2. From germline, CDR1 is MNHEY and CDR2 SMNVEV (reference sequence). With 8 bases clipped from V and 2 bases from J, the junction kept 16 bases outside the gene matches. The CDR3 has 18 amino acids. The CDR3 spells CASRPRGLAIRSTDTQYF. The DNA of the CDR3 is TGTGCCAGCCGACCCCGGGGACTAGCGATTCGTTCCACAGATACGCAGTATTTT.